These 2 T cell receptor beta chains were sequenced from one sample in a study of OX40 agonist ivuxolimab in advanced cancers. Sequenced by immunoSEQ multiplex PCR; TCRdb stores in-frame clones only, minus some. This table has 9,500 to 10,000 clones, roughly 67% appearing once. This specimen was CD4+ or CD8+ T cells sorted from blood, taken in a trial of the OX40 agonist ivuxolimab. The receptors stem from an adult with an advanced solid tumor such as melanoma, head and neck, liver or kidney cancer.

V and J are TRBV27 and TRBJ2-3, with D perhaps TRBD1 or TRBD2 (5 bases each). Trimming cost V 3 bases and J 6 bases, with 13 bases left between them. Germline CDR1 reads MNHEY; CDR2 reads SMNVEV (reference sequence). This CDR3 spans 14 amino acids. CDR3 region: CASSFWGSSDTQYF. In DNA form, the CDR3 reads TGTGCCAGCAGTTTTTGGGGGAGTTCGGATACGCAGTATTTT.

This chain links TRBV2 with TRBJ1-1, with D possibly being TRBD1 (5 bases). The V gene's germline CDR1 is SNHLY and CDR2 FYNNEI. Between the trimmed V and J ends, which lost 7 bases and 5 bases, there was a span of 14 bases. CDR3 length: 13 amino acids. Written as DNA, the CDR3 is TGTGCCAGCATTCTGGGGGTAGGGACTGAAGCTTTCTTT. Residues: CASILGVGTEAFF.